These 21 T cell receptor beta chains came from one sample sequenced in a study of shared clonotypes between healthy human individuals. Only in-frame clones appear in the TCRdb table, and some are missing; sequencing was by immunoSEQ multiplex PCR. Counted here are roughly 2.1 million clones, about 92% occurring once; the ten biggest clones make up under 2%. In the naive CD8 group, cells lacked CD45RO and were positively selected for CCR7, so terminally differentiated effector memory CD45RA+ cells were left out. Sequences were obtained from naive CD8+ T cells from PBMCs. Receptor source: a man aged 18 to 30 in good health. Some clones in this sample may be carry-over from other donors' samples.

This clone has only a few counts. This chain uses TRBV6-1 with TRBJ1-3, with D possibly being TRBD1 (5 bases). Germline CDR1 reads MNHNS; CDR2 reads SASEGT. CDR3 length equals 15 residues. V was cut by 4 bases and J by 8 bases, with 18 bases left in between. Here the CDR3 reads CASSVGTVGSDTIYF. The CDR3 DNA sequence: TGTGCCAGCAGTGTAGGGACGGTCGGGAGCGACACCATATATTTT.

The chain uses TRBV2 and TRBJ2-7; D not certain. This CDR3 is 14 amino acids long. Trimming shortened V by 0 bases and J by 2 bases, and 8 bases separated the two germline ends. Germline V gene data show CDR1 as SNHLY and CDR2 as FYNNEI. CDR3 DNA sequence: TGTGCCAGCAGTGAAGCACACAGTACCTACGAGCAGTACTTC. Translation gives CASSEAHSTYEQYF.

This clone was picked up one time. V gene TRBV28 combines with J gene TRBJ2-5; no firm D call. V was trimmed by 5 bases and J by 2 bases, leaving 18 bases between them. CDR1 is MDHEN and CDR2 is SYDVKM in the germline V gene. The CDR3 totals 16 residues. CDR3 region: CASSLRGSYVQETQYF. The CDR3 DNA sequence: TGTGCCAGCAGTCTAAGAGGTTCCTACGTACAAGAGACCCAGTACTTC.

The V call is TRBV27, the J call TRBJ2-6, with 10 nucleotides matching TRBD1. The V gene's germline CDR1 is MNHEY and CDR2 SMNVEV (reference sequence). The V segment lost 4 bases and the J segment 0 bases; nucleotides outside the gene matches: 9. The CDR3 is 19 residues long. The CDR3 DNA follows: TGTGCCAGCAGTTGGTTCCCCGGGACAGGGGCCTCTGGGGCCAACGTCCTGACTTTC. Protein sequence: CASSWFPGTGASGANVLTF.

This rearrangement joins TRBV27 to TRBJ2-3, with D maybe TRBD1 (5 bases). The ends were cut back, 8 bases at V and 5 bases at J, with 20 bases in the middle. CDR3 length: 15 residues. In germline, CDR1 is MNHEY, CDR2 SMNVEV (reference sequence). The CDR3 DNA reads TGTGCCAGCGGTCAGGGTATGGGGTATGGAGATACGCAGTATTTT. Translation: CASGQGMGYGDTQYF.

This chain uses TRBV9 with TRBJ2-7, with TRBD1 as a possible D gene (7 bases). Germline-derived CDR1 and CDR2 are SGDLS and YYNGEE. Between the trimmed V and J ends, which lost 4 bases and 6 bases, there was a span of 17 bases. This CDR3 is 14 amino acids long. DNA of the CDR3: TGTGCCAGCAGCACCCGACAGGGAGGTGGCGAGCAGTACTTC. Encoded protein: CASSTRQGGGEQYF.

This clone was detected once. Other DNA sequences in the same sample also yield this CDR3. This sequence joins TRBV28 and TRBJ2-2; D uncertain. Per germline, CDR1 MDHEN and CDR2 SYDVKM. With 8 bases removed from V and 1 base from J, the gap between germline ends came to 5 bases. The CDR3 loop spans 12 amino acids. The CDR3 spells CASGQNTGELFF. The CDR3 bases are TGTGCCAGCGGTCAGAACACCGGGGAGCTGTTTTTT.

This chain connects TRBV4-1 to TRBJ2-1, with TRBD2 identical over 10 bases. The V gene's germline CDR1 is MGHRA and CDR2 YSYEKL. The trim removed 3 bases at V and 4 bases at J, leaving 9 bases unmatched. This CDR3 contains 17 residues. The CDR3 DNA reads as TGCGCCAGCAGCCAGGGACTAGCGCTAGGAGGGTACAATGAGCAGTTCTTC. It encodes CASSQGLALGGYNEQFF.

This chain connects TRBV9 to TRBJ1-3, with unresolved D. V was clipped by 0 bases and J by 4 bases, with 14 bases between them. CDR3 length: 16 amino acids. CDR1 is SGDLS, CDR2 YYNGEE, per germline. CDR3 sequence: CASSVELGSSGNTIYF. The CDR3 region has the DNA TGTGCCAGCAGCGTAGAGTTGGGGTCGTCCGGAAACACCATATATTTT.

The chain carries TRBV27 and TRBJ2-3; 8 bases are shared with TRBD2. The CDR3 is made up of 15 amino acids. V was clipped by 6 bases and J by 2 bases; unmatched bases: 7. Germline CDR1 reads MNHEY; CDR2 reads SMNVEV (reference sequence). CDR3 protein: CASRIIAGFTDTQYF. In DNA form, the CDR3 reads TGTGCCAGCAGGATCATAGCGGGATTCACAGATACGCAGTATTTT.

This clone was counted once. The V and J genes are TRBV5-6 and TRBJ1-2, with no clear D. Germline CDR1 reads SGHDT; CDR2 reads YYEEEE. CDR3 length: 13 residues. Trimming shortened V by 3 bases and J by 9 bases, and 15 bases separated the two germline ends. CDR3 nucleotide sequence: TGTGCCAGCAGCTCCCTGGGGTTTTTGAGCTACACCTTC. Translating it yields CASSSLGFLSYTF.

The rearrangement links TRBV4-3 to TRBJ2-1; 10 bases map to TRBD1. Germline V gene data show CDR1 as LGHNA and CDR2 as YSLEER. CDR3 length: 15 residues. V lost 4 bases to trimming and J lost 2 bases; unmatched junction nucleotides: 2. The CDR3, as DNA: TGCGCCAGCAGCCCGACAGGGGGCCCCTACAATGAGCAGTTCTTC. Translating gives CASSPTGGPYNEQFF.

The V call is TRBV2, the J call TRBJ2-1; TRBD2 matches at 7 bases. V shed 8 bases and J 0 bases; nucleotides not matched to a gene: 7. Looked up from germline, CDR1 is SNHLY and CDR2 is FYNNEI. This CDR3 is 15 amino acids long. CDR3 nucleotides: TGTGCCAGCGGGTCCGGGGGGAGCTCCTACAATGAGCAGTTCTTC. Its protein is CASGSGGSSYNEQFF. The complete variable domain, with remaining parts taken from reference TRBV2 and TRBJ2-1, reads EPEVTQTPSHQVTQMGQEVILRCVPISNHLYFYWYRQILGQKVEFLVSFYNNEISEKSEIFDDQFSVERPDGSNFTLKIRSTKLEDSAMYFCASGSGGSSYNEQFFGPGTRLTVL.

For the CDR3, the DNA is TGTGCCACCAGCGCGCATCCCGGGACTAGCGGGAGAAATGAGCAGTTCTTC. Its translation is CATSAHPGTSGRNEQFF. This rearrangement joins TRBV15 to TRBJ2-1, with 14 nucleotides matching TRBD2. CDR1 and CDR2 from the germline V gene are LNHNV and YYDKDF (reference sequence). V was pared by 5 bases and J by 7 bases, with 10 bases of the junction left unmatched. This CDR3 is 17 amino acids long.

The chain is built from TRBV5-6 and TRBJ2-1; TRBD2 agrees at 8 bases. The CDR3 covers 16 residues. CDR1 is SGHDT and CDR2 is YYEEEE in the germline V gene. V trimming: 4 bases; J trimming: 7 bases; junction bases outside the gene matches: 13. DNA for the CDR3: TGTGCCAGCAGCAGCGGGAGCCCCAACGGGTGGAATGAGCAGTTCTTC. Protein product: CASSSGSPNGWNEQFF.

The sample holds a few counts of this clone. The V and J genes are TRBV7-9 and TRBJ2-7, with 9 bases lining up with TRBD1. CDR3 length equals 15 residues. V dropped 4 bases and J dropped 5; count of bases not matched to a gene: 9. Germline assignment: CDR1 SEHNR and CDR2 FQNEAQ (reference sequence). The chain's CDR3 is CASSSDWGQGHEQYF. In DNA form, the CDR3 reads TGTGCCAGCAGCTCCGATTGGGGACAGGGCCACGAGCAGTACTTC.

Comment on this clone: This sample also contains other DNA sequences that code for the same CDR3. The chain is built from TRBV19 and TRBJ2-7, with TRBD1 as a possible D gene (5 bases). Germline values: CDR1 LNHDA, CDR2 SQIVND (reference sequence). The CDR3 runs to 14 residues. The V gene lost 2 bases and the J gene lost 3 bases, with 11 bases spanning the gap. The CDR3 region is CASSIIGQGYEQYF. DNA of the CDR3: TGTGCCAGTAGTATAATTGGGCAGGGCTACGAGCAGTACTTC.

The J gene is TRBJ2-5, the V gene TRBV6-1, with no clear D. This CDR3 contains 14 residues. V was pared by 6 bases and J by 5 bases, with 16 bases between. Germline V gene sequence: CDR1 MNHNS, CDR2 SASEGT. CDR3 in amino acids: CASRVITSGETQYF. The CDR3 region has the DNA TGTGCCAGCAGAGTCATTACATCCGGGGAGACCCAGTACTTC.

V is TRBV6-1 and J is TRBJ2-7; D uncertain. CDR1 and CDR2 from the germline V gene are MNHNS and SASEGT. V gave up 8 bases and J gave up 3 bases, with 14 bases separating them. This CDR3 comprises 13 residues. The CDR3, as DNA: TGTGCCAGCCTCGGTCGGTGGGGCTACGAGCAGTACTTC. Translating it yields CASLGRWGYEQYF.

The genes are TRBV6-6 and TRBJ2-1, with D perhaps matching TRBD2 (5 bases). Germline assignment: CDR1 MNHNY and CDR2 SVGAGI (reference sequence). Trimming shortened V by 2 bases and J by 4 bases, and 12 bases separated the two germline ends. The CDR3 covers 15 residues. CDR3 residues: CASSYLMDSYNEQFF. The CDR3 nucleotides read TGTGCCAGCAGTTACCTTATGGACTCATACAATGAGCAGTTCTTC.

V and J are TRBV5-4 and TRBJ2-3, with a possible D match to TRBD2 (6 bases). Trimming took 5 bases from V and 12 from J, leaving 22 bases between them. The CDR3 runs to 14 residues. Looked up from germline, CDR1 is SGHNT and CDR2 is YYREEE (reference sequence). Written as DNA, the CDR3 is TGTGCCAGCAGGACTCGGGACTCAAGTAGATTCCAGTATTTT. Translating gives CASRTRDSSRFQYF.